One sample yielded the 2 T cell receptor beta chains listed below, sequenced in a study of blood T cell repertoires in COVID-19. Clones were sequenced by immunoSEQ multiplex PCR, and TCRdb holds only the in-frame ones, with some missing. The data contain roughly 160,000 clones, about 86% of them singletons. The sequencing input was peripheral blood. All receptors derive from a man between 60 and 70 years old with acute or convalescent COVID-19.

This clone was detected only once. The chain links TRBV6-5 to TRBJ1-5; D not certain. Germline V gene data show CDR1 as MNHEY and CDR2 as SVGAGI. Trimming pared 6 bases from V and 4 bases from J, leaving 13 bases between. The CDR3 has 14 amino acids. In DNA form, the CDR3 reads TGTGCCAGCAGCGGAGGAGGAGGGAATCAGCCCCAGCATTTT. This sequence encodes CASSGGGGNQPQHF.

This clone was found a few times. The CDR3 region has the DNA TGTGCCATACAAGGGGCTCGAGAAAGTCAGCCCCAGCATTTT. Amino acids: CAIQGARESQPQHF. The chain has TRBV6-5 and TRBJ1-5; weak D call: TRBD1 (5 bases). This CDR3 comprises 14 residues. Trimming left V 10 bases short and J 6 bases short, with 19 bases between. Germline V gene lookup returns CDR1 MNHEY and CDR2 SVGAGI.